Listed here are 22 T cell receptor beta chains from one sample, sequenced in a study of blood T cell repertoires in COVID-19. Assay used: immunoSEQ multiplex PCR; TCRdb lists only in-frame clones, some missing. This repertoire shows fewer than 150,000 clones, more than 70% found once; its top ten account for 7.5% to 9.5%. The source material was peripheral blood. These receptors came from a woman in her 70s who had recovered from COVID-19.

The CDR3 nucleotides read TGTGCCAGCAGTTCCACAGGGGGGCCAGGGCCCCAGCATTTT. As protein: CASSSTGGPGPQHF. The rearrangement links TRBV27 to TRBJ1-5, with 8 bases matching TRBD1. Looked up from germline, CDR1 is MNHEY and CDR2 is SMNVEV (reference sequence). V was clipped by 4 bases and J by 9 bases; unmatched bases: 8. This CDR3 contains 14 residues.

A single count supports this clone. This rearrangement joins TRBV4-1 to TRBJ2-5; 9 bases line up with TRBD2. Germline assignment: CDR1 MGHRA and CDR2 YSYEKL. This CDR3 spans 15 amino acids. Unmatched junction bases numbered 7, after V lost 3 bases and J lost 5 bases. CDR3 residues: CASSQSGGRGETQYF. CDR3 coding DNA: TGCGCCAGCAGCCAGTCTGGCGGGAGGGGTGAGACCCAGTACTTC.

The gene calls are TRBV24-1 and TRBJ2-2; no clear D gene. Germline assignment: CDR1 KGHDR and CDR2 SFDVKD. The CDR3 loop spans 14 amino acids. Trimming left V 7 bases short and J 0 bases short, with 8 bases between. This CDR3 is CATRGQANTGELFF. As DNA, the CDR3 is TGTGCCACCAGGGGCCAAGCGAACACCGGGGAGCTGTTTTTT.

DNA for the CDR3: TGCGCCAGCAGCCATGCGACTAGCGGGATCTACGAGCAGTACTTC. Translation: CASSHATSGIYEQYF. The V call is TRBV4-3, the J call TRBJ2-7, with 11 bases matching TRBD2. Germline V CDR1 and CDR2: LGHNA, YSLEER. V shed 3 bases, J shed 3 bases, and the junction held 4 bases outside the gene matches. There are 15 residues in the CDR3.

The chain couples TRBV21-1 to TRBJ2-7; the table's D call, TRBD2, has no DNA check behind it. TRBV21-1 is annotated as a pseudogene. This CDR3 comprises 17 residues. DNA for the CDR3: TGTGCCAGCAGCAGGCCCCCTTTTAGCGGGAGCTCCTACGAGCAGTACTTC. It translates to CASSRPPFSGSSYEQYF.

The chain joins TRBV7-8 to TRBJ2-1; TRBD2 matches 12 bases. Germline V gene data show CDR1 as SGHVS and CDR2 as FQNEAQ. This CDR3 is 15 amino acids long. V lost 5 bases and J lost 6; bases outside the gene matches: 5. The CDR3 bases are TGTGCCAGCAGCCCGAGACTAGCGGGAGTCAATGAGCAGTTCTTC. Protein sequence: CASSPRLAGVNEQFF.

This chain links TRBV28 with TRBJ1-6; possible D gene TRBD1, 5 bases. V dropped 2 bases and J dropped 4 bases, with 9 bases sitting between them. CDR3 length equals 15 residues. Germline V gives CDR1 MDHEN, CDR2 SYDVKM. The CDR3 nucleotides are TGTGCCAGCAGTTTACCACAGGCTTATAATTCACCCCTCCACTTT. It codes for CASSLPQAYNSPLHF.

Written as DNA, the CDR3 is TGTGCCAGCAGCCAAGCCCTCCGGACAGGGGGCCCTCAATTATGGACTGAAGCTTTCTTT. Translation gives CASSQALRTGGPQLWTEAFF. The genes are TRBV3-1 (or the pseudogene TRBV3-2) and TRBJ1-1; 11 positions match TRBD1. Looked up from germline, CDR1 is LGHDT and CDR2 is YNNKEL (reference sequence). The CDR3 extends over 20 amino acids. Unmatched junction bases numbered 18, after V lost 1 base and J lost 5 bases.

J is TRBJ1-1 and V is TRBV6-5; D possibly corresponds to TRBD1 (5 bases). Looked up from germline, CDR1 is MNHEY and CDR2 is SVGAGI. Between the trimmed V and J ends, which lost 8 bases and 4 bases, there was a span of 14 bases. The CDR3 runs to 13 residues. CDR3 sequence: CASGVGGLTEAFF. For the CDR3, the DNA is TGTGCCAGCGGCGTGGGGGGACTCACTGAAGCTTTCTTT.

The chain employs TRBV6-1 and TRBJ1-1, with D possibly being TRBD1 (6 bases). Germline lookup yields CDR1 MNHNS and CDR2 SASEGT. The CDR3 runs to 16 residues. The V gene lost 1 base and the J gene lost 4 bases, with 16 bases spanning the gap. CDR3 residues: CASSEVGTGLGTEAFF. In nucleotides, the CDR3 is TGTGCCAGCAGTGAAGTGGGAACAGGGTTGGGCACTGAAGCTTTCTTT.

The gene calls are TRBV6-5 and TRBJ1-2; TRBD1 might be the D (5 bases). Per germline, CDR1 MNHEY and CDR2 SVGAGI. The CDR3 sequence is 14 residues long. V lost 6 bases and J lost 7, with 18 bases in between. The CDR3 nucleotides read TGTGCCAGCAGCGCCCCGGGGGGAGGGCGTGGCTACACCTTC. Protein sequence: CASSAPGGGRGYTF.

This clone has only a few counts. This chain links TRBV24-1 with TRBJ2-2, with a possible D match to TRBD2 (6 bases). This CDR3 comprises 15 residues. Trimming took off 6 bases at V and 6 bases at J, with 16 bases between the two ends. Germline CDR1 reads KGHDR; CDR2 reads SFDVKD. CDR3 amino acids: CATSPRGSQAGELFF. The CDR3 nucleotides read TGTGCCACCAGTCCTCGGGGGTCCCAGGCCGGGGAGCTGTTTTTT.

V gene TRBV2 combines with J gene TRBJ1-5; 9 bases agree with TRBD1. Germline V CDR1 and CDR2: SNHLY, FYNNEI. With V trimmed by 4 bases and J by 5 bases, 6 bases remained unmatched. The CDR3 is made up of 15 amino acids. CDR3 nucleotide sequence: TGTGCCAGCAGTGGTAGGACAGGGGAGGATCAGCCCCAGCATTTT. It codes for CASSGRTGEDQPQHF.

This chain connects TRBV19 to TRBJ1-4, with 7 bases identical to TRBD1. Unmatched junction bases numbered 8, after V lost 2 bases and J lost 2 bases. This CDR3 contains 17 residues. Germline V gene lookup returns CDR1 LNHDA and CDR2 SQIVND (reference sequence). The CDR3 is CASSIRQGPRTNEKLFF. CDR3 DNA sequence: TGTGCCAGTAGTATACGACAGGGCCCGAGGACTAATGAAAAACTGTTTTTT.

The gene calls are TRBV7-2 and TRBJ2-2; TRBD2 matches 7 bases. Per germline, CDR1 SGHTA and CDR2 FQGNSA. V was pared by 6 bases and J by 6 bases, with 16 bases of the junction left unmatched. The CDR3 is made up of 17 amino acids. CDR3 DNA: TGTGCCAGCAGGCAGTCAATTAGCGGGTACATTTCCGGGGAGCTGTTTTTT. It specifies CASRQSISGYISGELFF. The whole variable domain, filled in from reference TRBV7-2 and TRBJ2-2, reads GAGVSQSPSNKVTEKGKDVELRCDPISGHTALYWYRQSLGQGLEFLIYFQGNSAPDKSGLPSDRFSAERTGGSVSTLTIQRTQQEDSAVYLCASRQSISGYISGELFFGEGSRLTVL.

The chain carries TRBV2 and TRBJ2-1; no reliable D call. Trimming took 5 bases from V and 5 from J, leaving 10 bases between them. CDR1 SNHLY and CDR2 FYNNEI come from the germline V gene. The CDR3 sequence is 13 residues long. DNA of the CDR3: TGTGCCAGCAGTCCGACACAACACAATGAGCAGTTCTTC. Its translation: CASSPTQHNEQFF.

The V gene is TRBV5-1, the J gene TRBJ2-7, with D possibly being TRBD2 (5 bases). CDR3 length: 12 amino acids. CDR1 is SGHRS and CDR2 is YFSETQ in the germline V gene. Trimming cost V 5 bases and J 4 bases, with 10 bases left between them. The CDR3 is CASRLGRYEQYF. The CDR3 DNA reads as TGCGCCAGCAGACTGGGGAGATACGAGCAGTACTTC.

The chain combines TRBV6-6 with TRBJ1-1; 8 bases agree with TRBD1. From germline, CDR1 is MNHNY and CDR2 SVGAGI (reference sequence). Trimming took 2 bases from V and 2 from J; bases not matched to a gene: 1. This CDR3 has 14 amino acids. The CDR3 spells CASSYGQGNTEAFF. The CDR3 DNA reads as TGTGCCAGCAGTTACGGACAGGGAAACACTGAAGCTTTCTTT.

The table lists this clone with a count of one. This sequence joins TRBV28 and TRBJ2-1; 11 bases are a match to TRBD2. In germline, CDR1 is MDHEN, CDR2 SYDVKM. V shed 6 bases and J 4 bases; nucleotides not matched to a gene: 5. The CDR3 runs to 15 residues. In DNA form, the CDR3 reads TGTGCCAGCAGATTCCGACTAGCGGGATACAATGAGCAGTTCTTC. Encoded protein: CASRFRLAGYNEQFF.

The rearrangement uses TRBV28 and TRBJ2-5, with D perhaps TRBD1 (5 bases). CDR1 MDHEN and CDR2 SYDVKM come from the germline V gene. The CDR3 is 17 amino acids. Between the trimmed V and J ends, which lost 6 bases and 1 base, there was a span of 21 bases. For the CDR3, the DNA is TGTGCCAGCAGCCGACCCTATAGTAGGACATTCCAAGAGACCCAGTACTTC. It encodes CASSRPYSRTFQETQYF.

In its sample, this clone was seen a few times. The V call is TRBV7-9, the J call TRBJ2-1; D perhaps matches TRBD1 (5 bases). This CDR3 comprises 15 residues. CDR1 is SEHNR, CDR2 FQNEAQ, per germline (reference sequence). Deletions cut 5 bases from V and 0 bases from J, with 11 bases between. Here the CDR3 DNA reads TGTGCCAGCAGCGCCAGGGTGAGCTCCTACAATGAGCAGTTCTTC. Protein sequence: CASSARVSSYNEQFF.

This clone was observed a single time. J is TRBJ1-4 and V is TRBV28; a possible D gene is TRBD1 (5 bases). The ends were cut back, 3 bases at V and 7 bases at J, with 15 bases in the middle. The CDR3 spans 15 residues. Per germline, CDR1 MDHEN and CDR2 SYDVKM. The CDR3 is CASSFPGARGEKLFF. The DNA of the CDR3 is TGTGCCAGCAGTTTCCCTGGGGCCCGCGGTGAAAAACTGTTTTTT. Full variable domain (rest looked up from reference TRBV28 and TRBJ1-4): DVKVTQSSRYLVKRTGEKVFLECVQDMDHENMFWYRQDPGLGLRLIYFSYDVKMKEKGDIPEGYSVSREKKERFSLILESASTNQTSMYLCASSFPGARGEKLFFGSGTQLSVL.